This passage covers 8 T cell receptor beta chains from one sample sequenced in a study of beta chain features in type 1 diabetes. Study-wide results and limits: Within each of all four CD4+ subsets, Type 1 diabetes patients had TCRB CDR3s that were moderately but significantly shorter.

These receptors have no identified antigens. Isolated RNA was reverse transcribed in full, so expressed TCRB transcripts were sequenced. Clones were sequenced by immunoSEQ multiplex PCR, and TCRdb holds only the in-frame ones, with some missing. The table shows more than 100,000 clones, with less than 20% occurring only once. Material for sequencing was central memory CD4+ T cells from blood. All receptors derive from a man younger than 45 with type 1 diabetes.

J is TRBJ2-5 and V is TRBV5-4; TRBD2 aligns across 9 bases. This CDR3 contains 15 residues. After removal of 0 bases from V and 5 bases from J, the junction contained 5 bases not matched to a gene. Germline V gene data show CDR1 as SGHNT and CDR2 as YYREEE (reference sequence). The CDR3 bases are TGTGCCAGCAGCTTGGAAGCGGGGGGCACGGAGACCCAGTACTTC. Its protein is CASSLEAGGTETQYF.

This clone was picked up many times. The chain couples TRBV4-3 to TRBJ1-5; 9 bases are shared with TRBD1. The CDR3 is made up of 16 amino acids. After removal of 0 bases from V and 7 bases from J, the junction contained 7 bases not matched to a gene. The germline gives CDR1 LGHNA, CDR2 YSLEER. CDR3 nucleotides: TGCGCCAGCAGCCAAGATTTTGGGACAGGGAACCAGCCCCAGCATTTT. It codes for CASSQDFGTGNQPQHF.

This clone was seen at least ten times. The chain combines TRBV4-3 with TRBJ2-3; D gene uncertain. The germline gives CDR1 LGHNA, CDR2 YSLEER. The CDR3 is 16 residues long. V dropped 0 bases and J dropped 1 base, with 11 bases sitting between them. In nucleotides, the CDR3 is TGCGCCAGCAGCCAAGAATGGCAGGCCCGCACAGATACGCAGTATTTT. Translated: CASSQEWQARTDTQYF.

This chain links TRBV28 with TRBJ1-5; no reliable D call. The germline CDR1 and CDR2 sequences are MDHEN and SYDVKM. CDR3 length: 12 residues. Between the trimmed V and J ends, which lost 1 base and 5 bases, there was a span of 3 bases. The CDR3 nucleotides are TGTGCCAGCAGTTTATCGTATCAGCCCCAGCATTTT. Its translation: CASSLSYQPQHF.

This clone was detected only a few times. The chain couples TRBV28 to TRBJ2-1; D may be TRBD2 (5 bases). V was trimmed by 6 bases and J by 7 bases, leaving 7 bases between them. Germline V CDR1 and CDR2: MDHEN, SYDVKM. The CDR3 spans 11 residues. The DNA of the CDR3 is TGTGCCAGCAGATGGAGGAATGAGCAGTTCTTC. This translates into CASRWRNEQFF.

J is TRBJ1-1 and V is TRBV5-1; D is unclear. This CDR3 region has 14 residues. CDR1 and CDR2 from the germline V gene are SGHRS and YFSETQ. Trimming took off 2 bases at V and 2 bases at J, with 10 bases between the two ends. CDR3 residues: CASSFEAVNTEAFF. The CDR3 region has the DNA TGCGCCAGCAGCTTTGAAGCAGTCAACACTGAAGCTTTCTTT.

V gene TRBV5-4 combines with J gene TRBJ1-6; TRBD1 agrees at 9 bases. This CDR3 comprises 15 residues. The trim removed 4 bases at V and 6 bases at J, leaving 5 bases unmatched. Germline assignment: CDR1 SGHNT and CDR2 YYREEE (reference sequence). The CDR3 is CASSRLTGGNSPLHF. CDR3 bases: TGTGCCAGCAGCAGATTGACAGGGGGTAATTCACCCCTCCACTTT.

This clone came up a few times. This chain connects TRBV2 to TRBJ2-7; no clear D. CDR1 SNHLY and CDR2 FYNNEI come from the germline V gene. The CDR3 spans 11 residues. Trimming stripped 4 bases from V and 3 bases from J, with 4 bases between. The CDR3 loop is CASSGVYEQYF. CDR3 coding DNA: TGTGCCAGCAGTGGAGTCTACGAGCAGTACTTC.